The 13 T cell receptor beta chains below all came from one sample that was sequenced in a study of CXCR3-negative and CXCR3-positive naive CD8 T cells. Findings of the study overall: Relative to CXCR3-negative naive cells, CXCR3-positive naive cells had more hydrophobic TRB CDR3s.

What these receptors recognize is not known. The study made its TRB cDNA libraries by 5' RACE, adding UMI labels. TCRdb processed the 5' RACE reads again and assigns one entry to each CDR3 protein, with no DNA. Recorded for this sample: some 60,000 distinct CDR3 sequences. Sequencing was performed on naive CXCR3+ CD8+ T cells from blood. As to subset: CD45RO-CCR7+CD27+CD95- naive CD8+ T cells expressing CXCR3 (TNR3+). These receptors originate from a human donor in good health. Some clones in this sample may be carry-over from other donors' samples.

This CDR3 reads CASSSRPLGAESNQPQHF. The V and J genes are TRBV5-1 and TRBJ1-5; TCRdb designates TRBD1, a call that cannot be tested without DNA. Germline-derived CDR1 and CDR2 are SGHRS and YFSETQ. The CDR3 runs to 18 residues.

The chain has TRBV7-9 and TRBJ1-5. Germline CDR1 reads SEHNR; CDR2 reads FQNEAQ (reference sequence). The CDR3 spans 15 residues. This CDR3 reads CASSLFGEGNQPQHF.

The rearrangement uses TRBV21-1 and TRBJ2-4; TCRdb picks TRBD2, but there is no DNA to check that call. TRBV21-1 is noted as a pseudogene. The CDR3 extends over 17 amino acids. Here the CDR3 reads CASSKVYSPSAKNIQYF.

V gene TRBV6-2 or TRBV6-3 combines with J gene TRBJ1-1; there is no DNA to check the TCRdb D call of TRBD1. CDR1 and CDR2 from the germline V gene are MNHEY and SVGEGT. The CDR3 is 16 amino acids. CDR3 loop: CASSYPLQGENTEAFF.

The V call is TRBV29-1, the J call TRBJ1-2. The CDR3 covers 13 residues. Germline V gene data show CDR1 as SQVTM and CDR2 as ANQGSEA. This CDR3 is CSVEERGNYGYTF.

The chain links TRBV5-1 to TRBJ2-1. This CDR3 is built from 16 residues. Germline CDR1 is SGHRS and CDR2 is YFSETQ. The CDR3 sequence is CASSLYGESSYNEQFF.

The chain couples TRBV15 to TRBJ2-7. Germline V CDR1 and CDR2: LNHNV, YYDKDF (reference sequence). This CDR3 spans 14 amino acids. CDR3 amino acids: CATSRGESRHEQYF.

The rearrangement uses TRBV19 and TRBJ2-5; TCRdb returns TRBD1, unconfirmable since there is no DNA. Germline V gene data show CDR1 as LNHDA and CDR2 as SQIVND (reference sequence). The CDR3 totals 16 residues. The CDR3 is CASTPQQQGNQETQYF.

The chain uses TRBV5-6 and TRBJ1-5; TCRdb reports TRBD1, a call that lacks DNA to check it against. The germline CDR1 and CDR2 sequences are SGHDT and YYEEEE. The CDR3 contains 19 residues. The CDR3 protein is CASSLTWRQYYGSNQPQHF.

The chain links TRBV21-1 to TRBJ2-3; the D gene TCRdb calls, TRBD2, cannot be checked with no DNA. TRBV21-1 is a recognized pseudogene. This CDR3 is 14 amino acids long. CDR3 sequence reads: CATKDYTITDTQYF.

This chain joins TRBV7-9 and TRBJ1-5; with no DNA, the TCRdb D assignment of TRBD1 cannot be verified. In germline, CDR1 is SEHNR, CDR2 FQNEAQ (reference sequence). The CDR3 runs to 15 residues. CDR3 region: CASSVGTGDHQPKHF.

This chain joins TRBV7-9 and TRBJ1-6; TCRdb picks TRBD1, but there is no DNA to check that call. There are 17 residues in the CDR3. The germline CDR1 and CDR2 sequences are SEHNR and FQNEAQ (reference sequence). Here the CDR3 reads CASSLGRGFGYNSLLHF.

The gene calls are TRBV19 and TRBJ1-1; TCRdb lists TRBD1, though no DNA is available to test this call. The CDR3 is 13 amino acids. Germline V gene data show CDR1 as LNHDA and CDR2 as SQIVND (reference sequence). The CDR3 protein is CASGQGAPHEAFF.